This T cell receptor (beta chain) was sequenced in a study of T cells in Graves' hyperthyroidism and ophthalmopathy (dated by TCRdb to the late 2010s). Background for the entire study: Peripheral blood samples were taken at initial diagnosis, before any treatment was given. A discovery cohort of about a hundred patients, approximately 45 with Graves' ophthalmopathy and 55 to 60 with stable Graves' hyperthyroidism, was used to find distinguishing TCR V-J signatures. In addition, the study compared T-cell repertoires in thyroid tissue and in blood from roughly 6 Graves' hyperthyroidism patients. Once sampling was done, hyperthyroidism patients were given methimazole at a starting dose of 30 mg daily, whereas ophthalmopathy patients were given high-dose intravenous methylprednisolone. The paper describes TCR Vbeta CDR3 sequencing of 135 peripheral blood samples, made up of 43 ophthalmopathy patients, over 70 hyperthyroidism patients and roughly 17 progressor patients. The 85 to 100 discovery patients were randomly split 7:3 into training and test sets. An independent validation cohort of under 20 hyperthyroidism patients and about 16 patients who later progressed to ophthalmopathy tested prospective prediction of ophthalmopathy. General conclusions and limits of the study: Blood samples also contained most of the expanded thyroid clonotypes (frequency above 0.001), which suggests that blood repertoires may reflect thyroid immune responses. In validation, the model predicted progression to ophthalmopathy with about 71% sensitivity and about 73% specificity, a median of approximately 6.7 months before onset. In cross-validation, a model built on a 13 V-J signature told ophthalmopathy apart from stable hyperthyroidism with 87.88% sensitivity and 81% to 82% specificity, and in testing the same model reached 80%/75%. No statistical method was used to set the sample size in advance, and investigators knew the group allocation.

In the ophthalmopathy patients, disease was moderately to severely active, with a Clinical Activity Score of 3 or more, a NOSPECS grade of 4 or more, and a duration of less than 3 months. The study excluded patients with uncontrolled infections, other autoimmune diseases, pregnancy or lactation. Diagnoses were established on the basis of clinical symptoms, serum thyroxine and TRAb, thyroid ultrasound, and orbital computed tomography. PBMCs were isolated from approximately 10 ml of fresh peripheral blood by Ficoll-Paque density gradient centrifugation. Trizol reagent was used to extract total RNA, and RNA quality was then checked on an Agilent 2100 Bioanalyzer. This clonotype appeared a few times. This clone's antigen is unknown. No per-base quality is available; no much larger clone lies one base away. Here V drops 5 bases and J drops 4 bases, and the junction holds 4 bases not matched to any gene. The CDR3 starts with the cysteine, ends with the phenylalanine, and has 13 residues. The DNA shown is the 39-base CDR3, in frame from base 1. Based on the germline V gene, the CDR1 and CDR2 sequences are MNHNS and SASEGT.

The TCR beta CDR3 regions were amplified from the RNA transcripts. The first round of RT-PCR for the TCR CDR3 was performed with the HTBI primer set and the Qiagen OneStep RT-PCR kit. The libraries were constructed in a second round of multiplex PCR and then size-selected and purified. Libraries were sequenced paired-end with 100 bp reads on an Illumina HiSeq2000. The study's own analysis went as follows. SOAPnuke was used to process the raw data, throwing out any read that contained adapters or uncalled bases, had a mean Phred below 15, or lacked an exact constant-primer or identifier match. COPE v1.2.5 was used to merge the high-quality paired reads, and each unique nucleotide sequence was defined as a clonotype. MiTCR v1.1 was used to align the clonotypes against IMGT TRBV, TRBD and TRBJ reference segments. The analysis was restricted to V-J combinations with a frequency above 0.0001, which together covered around 99% of the repertoires. The TCS score was defined as F50 (clonal expansion) divided by E x V (chaos), with BLOSUM62-based TCRdist calculated between CDR3 peptides within each V-J. Welch's t-statistics and random forest reduced 514 V-J features to roughly 13, which were used in a naive Bayes classifier (R e1071). Using fastp at Q25 and MiXCR, TCRdb reprocessed the public reads and kept productive beta chains. Each record represents a unique CDR3 protein, reported with the most common genes and DNA among its rows. TCRdb's processing, not the authors', yielded these V and J calls. In this sample the table shows 250,000 to 350,000 distinct CDR3 sequences, 22% of which occur a single time. About 60% of the sample rests with the top ten.

This TCR was recovered from a man aged 25-45 years with Graves' ophthalmopathy. Sequenced input: blood. This chain is built from TRBV6-1 and TRBJ1-2; 7 bases in between match TRBD1. The DNA reads TGTGCCAGCAGTCGGGACAGCCTCTATGGCTACACCTTC. This translates into CASSRDSLYGYTF.